This T cell receptor (beta chain) was sequenced in a study of OX40 agonist ivuxolimab in advanced cancers. The wider study: Ivuxolimab, an antibody that agonizes OX40 (CD134), was administered to the patients.

As for this clone: Its antigen remains unidentified.

Germline V gene lookup returns CDR1 LNHNV and CDR2 YYDKDF (reference sequence). CDR3 size: 13 residues. V was trimmed by 8 bases and J by 3 bases, leaving 11 bases between them. Profiling relied on immunoSEQ multiplex PCR, and the TCRdb table lists in-frame clones only, not all of them. The sample lists about 80,000 clones, over 75% occurring once. Study-wide results and limits: CD8+ T cells showed, on average, more clonal expansion than CD4+ cells.

This sample comprised CD4+ or CD8+ T cells sorted from blood, obtained in a trial of the OX40 agonist ivuxolimab. This chain connects TRBV15 to TRBJ2-1; D is possibly TRBD2 (5 bases). The receptor was isolated from an adult with an advanced solid tumor such as melanoma, head and neck, liver or kidney cancer. As DNA, the CDR3 is TGTGCCACCGGGGAGAGGCTCTACAATGAGCAGTTCTTC. Residues: CATGERLYNEQFF.